The next 8 T cell receptor beta chains were all read from a single sample in a study of identical twins (dated by TCRdb to about 2016). The library was produced with 5' RACE. The instrument was an Illumina HiSeq 2000. TCRdb reprocessing: public reads trimmed at Q25 with fastp, clones called with MiXCR, in-frame beta chains kept. CDR3 protein sequences are deduplicated, and each keeps its most common genes and DNA. The table for this sample lists approximately 1.8 million distinct CDR3 sequences; 32% of them were counted only once. Less than 0.35% of the sample is in the top ten clones. Sample: cord blood. The receptors here all came from a newborn girl in good health.

V is TRBV25-1 and J is TRBJ2-1; 14 bases agree with TRBD2. CDR1 and CDR2 from the germline V gene are MGHDK and SYGVNS. With 4 bases clipped from V and 5 bases from J, the junction kept 7 bases outside the gene matches. This CDR3 has 17 residues. CDR3 region: CASSGRKGLAGDNEQFF. The CDR3 DNA follows: TGTGCCAGCAGTGGCCGAAAGGGACTAGCGGGGGACAATGAGCAGTTCTTC.

This clonotype appeared a few times. This chain connects TRBV6-5 to TRBJ2-7; D is possibly TRBD1 or TRBD2 (7 bases each). This CDR3 is 15 amino acids long. V was pared by 6 bases and J by 3 bases, with 18 bases between. Germline V gene data show CDR1 as MNHEY and CDR2 as SVGAGI. DNA of the CDR3: TGTGCCAGCAGATTCCCAGGGGGGAGGGGCTACGAGCAGTACTTC. This sequence encodes CASRFPGGRGYEQYF.

This clonotype was observed many times. The chain joins TRBV7-4 to TRBJ2-5; 8 bases line up with TRBD2. The V gene end was trimmed by 6 bases and the J gene end by 2 bases; junction bases not matched to a gene: 5. Germline V gene data show CDR1 as SGHVT and CDR2 as SQSDAQ. The CDR3 has 14 residues. Written as DNA, the CDR3 is TGTGCCAGCAGTTTCGGGGGGGAGCAAGAGACCCAGTACTTC. Its translation: CASSFGGEQETQYF.

This chain links TRBV6-6 with TRBJ1-1, with a possible D match to TRBD1 (5 bases). From germline, CDR1 is MNHNY and CDR2 SVGAGI (reference sequence). The CDR3 is made up of 14 amino acids. The V end was cut by 6 bases, the J end by 5 bases, with 16 bases between. CDR3 protein: CASSYLPGRTEAFF. The DNA for the CDR3 is TGTGCCAGCAGCTACCTACCGGGACGAACTGAAGCTTTCTTT.

The rearrangement uses TRBV20-1 and TRBJ2-7; 8 bases match TRBD2. Germline values: CDR1 DFQATT, CDR2 SNEGSKA (reference sequence). V lost 1 base and J lost 4; bases outside the gene matches: 6. This CDR3 is 14 amino acids long. The CDR3 region is CSARAPIAGYEQYF. Here the CDR3 DNA reads TGCAGTGCTAGAGCCCCTATAGCGGGGTACGAGCAGTACTTC.

The chain carries TRBV15 and TRBJ2-1; 7 positions match TRBD2. The CDR3 totals 12 residues. CDR1 and CDR2 (germline): LNHNV, YYDKDF (reference sequence). Germline trimming cut 0 bases from V and 15 bases from J; bases unmatched to any gene: 5. The CDR3 reads CATSRESGVGFF. Written as DNA, the CDR3 is TGTGCCACCAGCAGAGAAAGCGGGGTCGGGTTCTTC.

This clonotype has a handful of counts. The chain couples TRBV27 to TRBJ2-5, with a weak D call TRBD2 (6 bases). The CDR3 covers 13 residues. V was pared by 7 bases and J by 11 bases, with 20 bases between. Germline V gene data show CDR1 as MNHEY and CDR2 as SMNVEV (reference sequence). CDR3 amino acids: CASTRSGSQEQYF. In DNA, the CDR3 is TGTGCCAGCACCCGGTCCGGGAGCCAGGAGCAGTACTTC.

J is TRBJ2-3 and V is TRBV20-1; tentatively, D is TRBD2 (5 bases). Between the trimmed V and J ends, which lost 7 bases and 4 bases, there was a span of 12 bases. Germline loops: CDR1 DFQATT, CDR2 SNEGSKA (reference sequence). The CDR3 runs to 12 residues. The CDR3 nucleotides read TGCAGTGAGGCGGGTCGCCCAGATACGCAGTATTTT. It codes for CSEAGRPDTQYF.